Only one count was recorded for the clone carrying this T cell receptor beta chain. Antigen specificity is unknown. This record comes from a study of vaccination effects on CD4 cells after COVID-19. TCRdb's table, derived via immunoSEQ multiplex PCR, lists solely in-frame clones and lacks some. In the table there are roughly 59,000 clones, 60% to 80% of which are singletons. This CDR3 comprises 13 residues. Germline CDR1 and CDR2: SGHNT and YENEEA. Between the trimmed V and J ends, which lost 4 bases and 4 bases, there was a span of 7 bases. After expansion with viral peptide pools in the ViraFEST assay, antigen-specific CD4+ T cells were sequenced. Following 10 days of culture, CD4+ T cells were isolated. It was two doses of either the BNT162b2 or mRNA-1273 vaccine that participants received. Testing of the vaccine recipients showed negative nucleocapsid antibodies and no prior SARS-CoV-2 infection. A few million PBMC were seeded per well and grown in the presence of about 9 IU/ml IL-2 and around 10 ug/ml peptides. At days 3 and 7, half of the medium was exchanged for IL-2 medium.

The V and J genes are TRBV11-3 and TRBJ2-2, with D uncertain. Specimen: CD4+ T cells from PBMCs cultured with HCoV-OC43 spike peptides, collected after COVID-19 vaccination. Documented subset: HCoV-OC43 spike overlapping peptide pool stimulation. The TCR originated in a human donor who received a COVID-19 vaccine. The CDR3 nucleotides read TGTGCCAGCAGCTACTCTCTCACCGGGGAGCTGTTTTTT. It is translated as CASSYSLTGELFF.